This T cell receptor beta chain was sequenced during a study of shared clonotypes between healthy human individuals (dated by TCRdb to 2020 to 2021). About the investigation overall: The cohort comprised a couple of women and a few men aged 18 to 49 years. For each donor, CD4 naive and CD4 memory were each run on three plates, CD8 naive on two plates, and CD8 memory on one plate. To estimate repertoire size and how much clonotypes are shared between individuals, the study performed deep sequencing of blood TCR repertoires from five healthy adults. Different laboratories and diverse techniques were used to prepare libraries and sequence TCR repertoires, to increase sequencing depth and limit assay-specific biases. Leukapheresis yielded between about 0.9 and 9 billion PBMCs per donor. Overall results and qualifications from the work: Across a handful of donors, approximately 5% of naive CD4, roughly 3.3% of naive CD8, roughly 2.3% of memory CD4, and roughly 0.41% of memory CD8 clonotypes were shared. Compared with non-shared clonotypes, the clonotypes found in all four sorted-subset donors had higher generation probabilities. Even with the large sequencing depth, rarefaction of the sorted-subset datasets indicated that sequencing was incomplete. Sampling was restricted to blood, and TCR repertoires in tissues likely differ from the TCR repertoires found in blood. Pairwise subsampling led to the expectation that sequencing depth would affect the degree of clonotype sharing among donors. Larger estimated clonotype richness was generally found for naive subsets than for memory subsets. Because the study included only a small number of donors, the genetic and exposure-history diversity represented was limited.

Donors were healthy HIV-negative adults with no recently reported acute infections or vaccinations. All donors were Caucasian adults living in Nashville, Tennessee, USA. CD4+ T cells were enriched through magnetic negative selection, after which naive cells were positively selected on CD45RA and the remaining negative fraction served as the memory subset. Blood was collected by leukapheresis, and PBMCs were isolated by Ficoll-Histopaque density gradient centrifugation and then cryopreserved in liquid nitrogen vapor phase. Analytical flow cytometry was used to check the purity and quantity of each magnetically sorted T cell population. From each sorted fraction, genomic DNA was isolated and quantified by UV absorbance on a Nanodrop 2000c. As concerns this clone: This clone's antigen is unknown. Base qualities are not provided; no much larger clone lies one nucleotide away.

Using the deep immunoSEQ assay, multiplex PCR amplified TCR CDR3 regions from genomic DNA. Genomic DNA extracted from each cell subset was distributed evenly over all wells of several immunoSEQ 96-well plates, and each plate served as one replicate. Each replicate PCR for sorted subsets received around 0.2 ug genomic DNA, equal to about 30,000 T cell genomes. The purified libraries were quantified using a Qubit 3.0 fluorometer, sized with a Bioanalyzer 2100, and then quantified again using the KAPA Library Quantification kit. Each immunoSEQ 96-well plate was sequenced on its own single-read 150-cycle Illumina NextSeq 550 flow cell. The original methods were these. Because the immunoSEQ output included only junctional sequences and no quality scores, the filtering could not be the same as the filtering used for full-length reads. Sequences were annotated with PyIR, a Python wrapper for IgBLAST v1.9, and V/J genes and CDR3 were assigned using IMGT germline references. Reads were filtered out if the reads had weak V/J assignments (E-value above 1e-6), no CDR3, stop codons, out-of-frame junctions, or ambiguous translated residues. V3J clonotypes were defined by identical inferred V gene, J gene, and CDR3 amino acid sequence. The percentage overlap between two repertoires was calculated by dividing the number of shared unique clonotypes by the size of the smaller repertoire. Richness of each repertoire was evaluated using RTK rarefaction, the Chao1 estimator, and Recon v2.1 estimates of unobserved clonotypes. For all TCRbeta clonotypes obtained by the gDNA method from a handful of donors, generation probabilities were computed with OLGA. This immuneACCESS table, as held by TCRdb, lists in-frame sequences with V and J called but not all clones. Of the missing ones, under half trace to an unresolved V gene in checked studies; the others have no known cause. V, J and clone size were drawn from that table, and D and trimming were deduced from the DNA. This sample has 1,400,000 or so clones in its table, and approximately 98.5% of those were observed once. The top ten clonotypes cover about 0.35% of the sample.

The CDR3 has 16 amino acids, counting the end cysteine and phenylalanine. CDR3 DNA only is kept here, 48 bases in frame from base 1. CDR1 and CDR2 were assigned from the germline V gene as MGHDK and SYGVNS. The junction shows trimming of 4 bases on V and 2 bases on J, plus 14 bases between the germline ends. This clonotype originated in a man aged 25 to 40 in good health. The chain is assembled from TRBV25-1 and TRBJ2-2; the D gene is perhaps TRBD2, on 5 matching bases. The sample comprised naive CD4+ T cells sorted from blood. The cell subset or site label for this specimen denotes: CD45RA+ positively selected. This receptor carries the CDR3 CASSGRPGSNTGELFF. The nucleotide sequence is TGTGCCAGCAGTGGCAGACCGGGATCAAACACCGGGGAGCTGTTTTTT.